This T cell receptor beta chain was sequenced in a study of blood T cells in healthy people across ages. Findings and limits, study-wide: Aged donors had fewer naive CD4+ cells and lower diversity than long-lived donors.

Then a second PCR, running about 6 to 11 cycles, was carried out with a sample-barcoded 5' primer and a J-beta primer mix. MiXCR was run by TCRdb on the 5' RACE reads, yielding one entry per CDR3 protein. The table records around 2 million distinct CDR3 sequences, roughly two fifths of them present only once. This clonotype was found a few times. Its specificity is unknown. The sequenced sample was blood. The clonotype was recovered from a human donor in good health.

As DNA, the CDR3 is TGTGCCAGCAGACAGGGTATAAGCACAGATACGCAGTATTTT. Its protein product is CASRQGISTDTQYF. The chain is built from TRBV6-5 and TRBJ2-3; TRBD1 might be the D (6 bases). The CDR3 is made up of 14 amino acids. CDR1 and CDR2 (germline): MNHEY, SVGAGI. Trimming pared 6 bases from V and 0 bases from J, leaving 10 bases between.